Listed below are T cell receptor beta chains from one sample, sequenced in a study of blood T cell repertoires in COVID-19. Profiling relied on immunoSEQ multiplex PCR, and the TCRdb table lists in-frame clones only, not all of them. The sample yields over 90,000 clones, roughly 86% seen once. The sample taken for sequencing was peripheral blood. The receptor set was obtained from a human donor in a cohort sampled during active COVID-19. Each CDR3 is given with its conserved first and last residue. Fields, in order: clone size, D gene, J gene, V gene, CDR3 protein, CDR3 DNA. The D gene is left open where the match is weak. Not every row has a clone size; where given, it reads once, few, many or a size class.

- - TRBJ2-5 TRBV9 CASSVEEAGHRTQYF TGTGCCAGCAGCGTAGAGGAGGCGGGGCACAGGACCCAGTACTTC
few TRBD1 TRBJ1-2 TRBV3-1/TRBV3-2 CASSRRGGQGANAYGYTF TGTGCCAGCAGCCGCCGGGGGGGACAGGGGGCGAATGCCTATGGCTACACCTTC
- - TRBJ2-2 TRBV2 CASNWGGDTGELFF TGTGCCAGCAACTGGGGCGGGGACACCGGGGAGCTGTTTTTT
- TRBD1 TRBJ2-1 TRBV5-5 CASTPVPQGSYNEQFF TGTGCCAGCACCCCCGTTCCACAGGGGTCCTACAATGAGCAGTTCTTC
once - TRBJ1-1 TRBV11-2 CASSPRVVQNTEAFF TGTGCCAGCAGCCCTCGGGTAGTTCAGAACACTGAAGCTTTCTTT
once - TRBJ2-1 TRBV13 CASEVRGHRYNEQFF TGTGCCAGCGAGGTTCGTGGACACCGCTACAATGAGCAGTTCTTC
- - TRBJ2-5 TRBV9 CASSAIGGLGETQYF TGTGCCAGCAGCGCAATAGGCGGGCTCGGCGAGACCCAGTACTTC
- TRBD1 TRBJ1-1 TRBV13 CASSGGDRGREEAFF TGTGCCAGCAGCGGGGGGGACAGGGGAAGGGAAGAAGCTTTCTTT
few TRBD1 TRBJ1-6 TRBV5-4 CASGGGGTGRSPLHF TGTGCCAGCGGGGGAGGCGGGACAGGGCGATCACCCCTCCACTTT
- - TRBJ2-7 TRBV18 CASPKPDRKYEQYF TGTGCCAGCCCGAAACCGGACAGAAAATACGAGCAGTACTTC
- TRBD1 TRBJ2-7 TRBV2 CASSFLGQGAQYEQYF TGTGCCAGCAGTTTCCTCGGACAGGGGGCGCAGTACGAGCAGTACTTC
- - TRBJ1-5 TRBV4-1 CASSQRRDSNQPQHF TGCGCCAGCAGCCAACGGAGGGATAGCAATCAGCCCCAGCATTTT
few - TRBJ1-1 TRBV7-3 CASSHEVGEAFF TGTGCCAGCAGCCACGAGGTCGGTGAAGCTTTCTTT
- TRBD1 TRBJ2-1 TRBV5-1 CASSFPGQGAKGSYNEQFF TGCGCCAGCAGCTTCCCGGGACAGGGGGCCAAAGGCTCCTACAATGAGCAGTTCTTC
- - TRBJ2-7 TRBV18 CASSPAAVEQYF TGTGCCAGCTCACCCGCTGCGGTTGAGCAGTACTTC
- TRBD2 TRBJ2-1 TRBV28 CASRRLAAYNEQFF TGTGCCAGCAGGAGACTAGCGGCCTACAATGAGCAGTTCTTC
- TRBD1 TRBJ1-1 TRBV13 CASSHGTDTEAFF TGTGCCAGCAGCCACGGGACAGACACTGAAGCTTTCTTT
- - TRBJ1-1 TRBV5-4 CASSSQGRNSEAFF TGTGCCAGCAGCTCCCAGGGGCGAAATTCTGAAGCTTTCTTT
- TRBD1 TRBJ1-3 TRBV7-8 CASSSRDRGNTIYF TGTGCCAGCAGCAGCCGGGACAGGGGAAACACCATATATTTT
- TRBD1 TRBJ2-4 TRBV5-1 CASSAGQGGIQYF TGCGCCAGCAGCGCTGGACAGGGCGGCATTCAGTACTTC
few TRBD2 TRBJ2-2 TRBV18 CASSLRLAGGTGELFF TGTGCCAGCTCACTTCGACTAGCGGGGGGCACCGGGGAGCTGTTTTTT
- - TRBJ1-1 TRBV15 CATSRSGYAATWDTEAFF TGTGCCACCAGCAGGTCGGGATACGCCGCGACCTGGGATACTGAAGCTTTCTTT
- TRBD2 TRBJ2-5 TRBV4-3 CASSQVYSGGFQETQYF TGCGCCAGCAGCCAAGTGTACAGCGGGGGGTTCCAAGAGACCCAGTACTTC
- TRBD2 TRBJ2-1 TRBV5-4 CASSLLAGGYNEQFF TGTGCCAGCAGCCTCTTAGCGGGGGGCTACAATGAGCAGTTCTTC
- TRBD1 TRBJ1-6 TRBV5-5 CASSWGQASSYNSPLHF TGTGCCAGCAGCTGGGGACAGGCAAGCTCCTATAATTCACCCCTCCACTTT
- - TRBJ1-5 TRBV12-3/TRBV12-4 CASSLLGGQPQHF TGTGCCAGCAGTTTATTGGGGGGACAGCCCCAGCATTTT
- - TRBJ2-5 TRBV13 CASSSPSTETQYF TGTGCCAGCAGCTCCCCGAGTACGGAGACCCAGTACTTC
- TRBD1 TRBJ1-2 TRBV5-6 CASSLGDRGVYGYTF TGTGCCAGCAGCTTGGGGGACAGGGGCGTCTATGGCTACACCTTC
few - TRBJ2-3 TRBV9 CASTLSLRSTDTQYF TGTGCCAGCACCCTTTCACTTCGGAGCACAGATACGCAGTATTTT
- TRBD1 TRBJ2-1 TRBV7-3 CASSLSGTGNREQFF TGTGCCAGCAGTCTCTCCGGGACAGGGAATCGGGAGCAGTTCTTC
once - TRBJ1-1 TRBV2 CASWKRQTNTEAFF TGTGCCAGCTGGAAGCGTCAGACGAACACTGAAGCTTTCTTT
- - TRBJ2-7 TRBV7-9 CASSEGGAQEQYF TGTGCCAGCAGCGAGGGCGGGGCCCAAGAGCAGTACTTC
few TRBD2 TRBJ2-2 TRBV7-3 CASSLGGVNTGELFF TGTGCCAGCAGCTTGGGAGGGGTAAACACCGGGGAGCTGTTTTTT
- - TRBJ2-2 TRBV5-1 CASSPPLLGVAGELFF TGCGCCAGCAGCCCACCTCTACTTGGAGTTGCCGGGGAGCTGTTTTTT
- TRBD1 TRBJ2-2 TRBV7-2 CASSFRGTGGPGELFF TGTGCCAGCAGCTTTAGAGGGACAGGGGGCCCCGGGGAGCTGTTTTTT
once - TRBJ2-3 TRBV7-6 CASSRDFSTDTQYF TGTGCCAGCAGCCGGGACTTCAGCACAGATACGCAGTATTTT
- - TRBJ2-7 TRBV18 CASSPDFPEQYF TGTGCCAGCTCACCGGACTTTCCCGAGCAGTACTTC
- - TRBJ2-7 TRBV6-2/TRBV6-3 CASSYSNILKEQYF TGTGCCAGCAGTTACTCCAACATCCTCAAAGAGCAGTACTTC
- TRBD1 TRBJ1-2 TRBV7-2 CASSLRQGGTYGYTF TGTGCCAGCAGTCTTAGACAGGGGGGAACATATGGCTACACCTTC
few - TRBJ1-3 TRBV28 CASSFQVFGSGSGNTIYF TGTGCCAGCAGTTTCCAAGTGTTTGGGTCGGGCTCTGGAAACACCATATATTTT
- TRBD2 TRBJ2-7 TRBV3-1/TRBV3-2 CASSPGLAGVDSF TGTGCCAGCAGCCCCGGGTTAGCGGGGGTCGACAGCTTC
- TRBD1 TRBJ1-1 TRBV7-2 CASSLLLRGPTEAFF TGTGCCAGCAGCTTACTGCTCAGGGGGCCAACTGAAGCTTTCTTT
- - TRBJ1-5 TRBV30 CAWSVEGFQPQHF TGTGCCTGGAGTGTAGAGGGTTTTCAGCCCCAGCATTTT
- - TRBJ2-4 TRBV5-1 CASSLGGEINIQYF TGCGCCAGCAGCTTGGGTGGTGAGATAAACATTCAGTACTTC
- - TRBJ1-1 TRBV29-1 CSVGFGGMNTEAFF TGCAGCGTCGGGTTCGGGGGAATGAACACTGAAGCTTTCTTT
- - TRBJ1-1 TRBV1 CTSSHARGGITEAFF TGCACCAGCAGCCACGCAAGGGGAGGGATCACTGAAGCTTTCTTT
- TRBD1 TRBJ2-1 TRBV19 CASSRGQGSYNEQFF TGTGCCAGTAGTAGGGGACAGGGGTCCTACAATGAGCAGTTCTTC
- TRBD1 TRBJ1-1 TRBV6-5 CASRGGYWTEAFF TGTGCCAGCAGAGGGGGCTATTGGACTGAAGCTTTCTTT